Here is one T cell receptor (beta chain) with its context. This sample is drawn from a study of shared T cell receptors in the human thymus. Germline V lookup: CDR1 LGHNA, CDR2 YSLEER. V lost 4 bases, J lost 6 bases, and 13 bases lay in between. The CDR3 has 14 amino acids. Only in-frame clones appear in the TCRdb table, and some are missing; sequencing was by immunoSEQ multiplex PCR. Among some 660,000 clones listed, 80% to 90% were seen once. The sample was also linked to a second study, of human thymus T cells. That investigation notes: Healthy Finnish infants having corrective surgery for congenital heart defects served as donors. Resections were taken during corrective heart surgery, and the thymus tissue came from these. The authors found apparently biased V and J gene usage in thymic and blood repertoires.

Material for sequencing was thymocytes. The TCR sequence derives from a boy in the first two years of life with a congenital heart defect. This chain links TRBV4-3 with TRBJ2-4; the D gene is possibly TRBD1 (5 bases). The CDR3, as DNA: TGCGCCAGCAGCCTCCAAGGACAAGTAAACATTCAGTACTTC. This encodes CASSLQGQVNIQYF.